These 13 T cell receptor beta chains were sequenced from one sample in a study of T cells after yellow fever vaccination. Using its own MiXCR run on the 5' RACE reads, TCRdb lists one record per CDR3 protein. The sample includes fewer than 650,000 distinct CDR3 sequences, about a fifth of them seen just once. The sample here was PBMCs, taken 20 to 25 days after the first yellow fever vaccination. These receptors were collected from a man aged 18 to 29 who received the YFV17D yellow fever vaccine.

The genes are TRBV18 and TRBJ1-1; D possibly corresponds to TRBD1 (5 bases). The ends were cut back, 3 bases at V and 3 bases at J, with 14 bases in the middle. In germline, CDR1 is KGHSH, CDR2 LQKENI. The CDR3 is 15 amino acids. For the CDR3, the DNA is TGTGCCAGCTCACCCCCGTCCGGGGCGGACACTGAAGCTTTCTTT. This gives the protein CASSPPSGADTEAFF.

This clonotype was counted only a few times. The rearrangement links TRBV15 to TRBJ2-1, with 13 bases identical to TRBD2. J gave up 0 bases and V 2 bases, and 22 bases lay outside the gene matches. Germline-derived CDR1 and CDR2 are LNHNV and YYDKDF (reference sequence). This CDR3 comprises 24 residues. DNA for the CDR3: TGTGCCACCAGCAGATTCAGACGGATGTATCGTGGGACTAGCGGGGCGAGCTCCTACAATGAGCAGTTCTTC. As protein: CATSRFRRMYRGTSGASSYNEQFF.

This clonotype has more than one count but fewer than ten. J is TRBJ2-7 and V is TRBV14; either TRBD1 or TRBD2 may fit D (6 bases each). Deletions cut 1 base from V and 4 bases from J, with 20 bases between. Germline CDR1 reads SGHDN; CDR2 reads FVKESK. This CDR3 comprises 17 residues. The CDR3 DNA follows: TGTGCCAGCAGCCAAGCCCCTCACGGGGGCGGTGAGTACGAGCAGTACTTC. Translated, it gives CASSQAPHGGGEYEQYF.

This chain uses TRBV6-2 or TRBV6-3 with TRBJ2-7; D is possibly TRBD1 (6 bases). The V gene lost 0 bases and the J gene lost 3 bases, with 15 bases spanning the gap. Germline-derived CDR1 and CDR2 are MNHEY and SVGEGT. This CDR3 is 16 amino acids long. The CDR3, as DNA: TGTGCCAGCAGTTACTCGAAAGCTTACAGGGACTACGAGCAGTACTTC. It encodes CASSYSKAYRDYEQYF.

The rearrangement joins TRBV18 to TRBJ2-7, with D perhaps matching TRBD1 (6 bases). Trimming took 2 bases from V and 3 from J, leaving 11 bases between them. CDR3 length equals 14 residues. Germline CDR1 is KGHSH and CDR2 is LQKENI. The CDR3 DNA follows: TGTGCCAGCTCACCAAGGGGGTCTCTCTACGAGCAGTACTTC. It translates to CASSPRGSLYEQYF.

This clonotype was counted a few times. The chain has TRBV30 and TRBJ2-7; 8 bases line up with TRBD1. The V gene's germline CDR1 is GTSNPN and CDR2 SVGIG (reference sequence). The CDR3 consists of 15 residues. Germline trimming cut 4 bases from V and 2 bases from J; bases unmatched to any gene: 10. CDR3 protein: CAWIARDRGTYEQYF. CDR3 bases: TGTGCCTGGATCGCCCGAGACAGGGGTACCTACGAGCAGTACTTC. Using reference TRBV30 and TRBJ2-7 for the parts outside the CDR3, the full variable domain is SQTIHQWPATLVQPVGSPLSLECTVEGTSNPNLYWYRQAAGRGLQLLFYSVGIGQISSEVPQNLSASRPQDRQFILSSKKLLLSDSGFYLCAWIARDRGTYEQYFGPGTRLTVT.

This clonotype was recorded at least ten times. The rearrangement uses TRBV12-3 or TRBV12-4 and TRBJ1-1; D unclear. The V gene lost 3 bases and the J gene lost 1 base, with 6 bases spanning the gap. CDR3 length equals 13 residues. The CDR3: CASSFGPNTEAFF. CDR3 sequence (DNA): TGTGCCAGCAGTTTTGGGCCGAACACTGAAGCTTTCTTT.

The chain joins TRBV28 to TRBJ1-2; no clear D. Looked up from germline, CDR1 is MDHEN and CDR2 is SYDVKM. Trimming took 7 bases from V and 2 from J, leaving 17 bases between them. The CDR3 loop spans 15 amino acids. CDR3: CASNLRHLGNYGYTF. CDR3 nucleotide sequence: TGTGCCAGCAACTTAAGACACCTTGGCAACTATGGCTACACCTTC.

This clonotype has a handful of counts. The gene calls are TRBV5-1 and TRBJ1-1; the D is unclear. In germline, CDR1 is SGHRS, CDR2 YFSETQ. The CDR3 consists of 13 residues. Trimming shortened V by 1 base and J by 4 bases, and 8 bases separated the two germline ends. Here the CDR3 DNA reads TGCGCCAGCAGCTTGATCGGAGTCACTGAAGCTTTCTTT. Translating gives CASSLIGVTEAFF.

The chain combines TRBV12-3 or TRBV12-4 with TRBJ1-4, with TRBD1 identical over 7 bases. V gave up 3 bases and J gave up 8 bases; unmatched junction bases: 6. The CDR3 extends over 14 amino acids. In nucleotides, the CDR3 is TGTGCCAGCAGTTTCACAGGGGTCCACGAAAAACTGTTTTTT. Its protein product is CASSFTGVHEKLFF.

This clonotype was picked up a small number of times. In DNA form, the CDR3 reads TGTGCCAGCAGCATTACGGGACCCGCGATGGGTACGCAGTATTTT. Amino acid sequence: CASSITGPAMGTQYF. The gene calls are TRBV7-2 and TRBJ2-3; D is possibly TRBD1 or TRBD2 (5 bases each). V was shortened by 5 bases and J by 8 bases, with 20 bases between the two germline ends. CDR1 is SGHTA and CDR2 is FQGNSA in the germline V gene. The CDR3 consists of 15 residues.

There are a few counts of this clonotype. The chain carries TRBV9 and TRBJ2-1, with D tentatively TRBD1 (6 bases). Germline lookup yields CDR1 SGDLS and CDR2 YYNGEE. With 0 bases removed from V and 9 bases from J, the gap between germline ends came to 19 bases. This CDR3 has 16 residues. This CDR3 is CASSVGSAGEFSEQFF. CDR3 DNA sequence: TGTGCCAGCAGCGTAGGGAGCGCAGGGGAGTTTAGTGAGCAGTTCTTC. The full variable domain, with the rest looked up from reference TRBV9 and TRBJ2-1, is DSGVTQTPKHLITATGQRVTLRCSPRSGDLSVYWYQQSLDQGLQFLIQYYNGEERAKGNILERFSAQQFPDLHSELNLSSLELGDSALYFCASSVGSAGEFSEQFFGPGTRLTVL.

This clonotype was observed a few times. This chain links TRBV5-5 with TRBJ2-7; D not resolved. V was pared by 1 base and J by 2 bases, with 7 bases between. The CDR3 sequence is 13 residues long. Germline V gene sequence: CDR1 SGHKS, CDR2 YYEKEE (reference sequence). CDR3 region: CASSLRQTYEQYV. CDR3 DNA: TGTGCCAGCAGCTTGCGCCAAACCTACGAGCAGTACGTC.